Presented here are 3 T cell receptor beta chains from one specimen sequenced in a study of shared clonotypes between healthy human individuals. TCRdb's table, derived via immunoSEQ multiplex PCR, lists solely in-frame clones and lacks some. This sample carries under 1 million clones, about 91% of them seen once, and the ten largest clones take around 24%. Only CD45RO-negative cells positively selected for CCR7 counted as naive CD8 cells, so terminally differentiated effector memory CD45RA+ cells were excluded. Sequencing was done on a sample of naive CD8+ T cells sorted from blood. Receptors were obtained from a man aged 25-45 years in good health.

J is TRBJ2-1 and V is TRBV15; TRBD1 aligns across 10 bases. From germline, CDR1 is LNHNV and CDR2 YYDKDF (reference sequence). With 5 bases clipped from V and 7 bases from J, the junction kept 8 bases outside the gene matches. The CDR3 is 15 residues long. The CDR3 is CATSGGTGVRNEQFF. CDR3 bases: TGTGCCACCAGCGGAGGGACAGGGGTCCGTAATGAGCAGTTCTTC.

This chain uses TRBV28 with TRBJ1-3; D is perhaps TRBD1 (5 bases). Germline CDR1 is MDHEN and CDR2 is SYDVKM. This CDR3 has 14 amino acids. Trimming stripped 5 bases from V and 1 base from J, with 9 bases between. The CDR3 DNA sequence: TGTGCCAGCAGTGGGACGGATTCTGGAAACACCATATATTTT. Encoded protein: CASSGTDSGNTIYF.

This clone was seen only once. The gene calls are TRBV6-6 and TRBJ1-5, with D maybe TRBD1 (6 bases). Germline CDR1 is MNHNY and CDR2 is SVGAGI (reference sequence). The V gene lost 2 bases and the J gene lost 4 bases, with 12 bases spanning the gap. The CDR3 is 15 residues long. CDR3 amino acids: CASSYPDRVNQPQHF. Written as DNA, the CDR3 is TGTGCCAGCAGTTACCCGGACAGAGTTAATCAGCCCCAGCATTTT.